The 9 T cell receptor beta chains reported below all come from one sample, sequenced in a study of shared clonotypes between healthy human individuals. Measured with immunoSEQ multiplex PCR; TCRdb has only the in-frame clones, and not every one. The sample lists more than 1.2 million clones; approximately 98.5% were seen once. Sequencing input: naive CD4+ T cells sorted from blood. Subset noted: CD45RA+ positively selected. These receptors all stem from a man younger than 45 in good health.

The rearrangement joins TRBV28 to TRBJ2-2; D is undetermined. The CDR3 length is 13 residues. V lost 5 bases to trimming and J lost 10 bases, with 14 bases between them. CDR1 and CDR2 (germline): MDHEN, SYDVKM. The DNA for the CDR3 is TGTGCCAGCAGTCGCCCACAAAGTACGGAGCTGTTTTTT. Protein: CASSRPQSTELFF.

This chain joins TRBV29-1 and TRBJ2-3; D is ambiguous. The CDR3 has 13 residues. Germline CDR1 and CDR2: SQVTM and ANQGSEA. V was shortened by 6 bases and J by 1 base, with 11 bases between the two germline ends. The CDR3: CSVPGLGTDTQYF. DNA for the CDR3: TGCAGCGTCCCGGGCCTAGGCACAGATACGCAGTATTTT.

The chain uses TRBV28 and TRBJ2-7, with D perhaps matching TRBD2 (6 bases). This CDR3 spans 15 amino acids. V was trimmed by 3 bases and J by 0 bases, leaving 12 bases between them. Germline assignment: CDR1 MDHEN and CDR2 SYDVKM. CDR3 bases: TGTGCCAGCAGTTTTAGTAGCGGAGGCTCCTACGAGCAGTACTTC. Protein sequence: CASSFSSGGSYEQYF.

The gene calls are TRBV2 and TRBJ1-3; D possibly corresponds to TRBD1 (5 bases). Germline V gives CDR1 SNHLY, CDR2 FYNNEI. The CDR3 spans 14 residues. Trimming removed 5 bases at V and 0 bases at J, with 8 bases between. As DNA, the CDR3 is TGTGCCAGCAGTAGGGGTAACTCTGGAAACACCATATATTTT. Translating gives CASSRGNSGNTIYF.

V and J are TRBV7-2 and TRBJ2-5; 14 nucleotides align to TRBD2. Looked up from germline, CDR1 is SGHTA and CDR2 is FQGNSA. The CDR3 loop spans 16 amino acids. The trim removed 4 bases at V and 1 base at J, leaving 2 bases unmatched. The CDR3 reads CASSSGLAGVQETQYF. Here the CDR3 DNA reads TGTGCCAGCAGCTCGGGACTAGCGGGAGTCCAAGAGACCCAGTACTTC. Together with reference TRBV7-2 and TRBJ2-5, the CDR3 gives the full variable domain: GAGVSQSPSNKVTEKGKDVELRCDPISGHTALYWYRQSLGQGLEFLIYFQGNSAPDKSGLPSDRFSAERTGGSVSTLTIQRTQQEDSAVYLCASSSGLAGVQETQYFGPGTRLLVL.

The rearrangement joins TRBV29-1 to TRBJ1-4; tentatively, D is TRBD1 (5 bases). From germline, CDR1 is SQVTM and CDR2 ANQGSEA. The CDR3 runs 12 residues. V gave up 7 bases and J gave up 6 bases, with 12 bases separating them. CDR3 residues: CSGGTGDEKLFF. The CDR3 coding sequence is TGCAGCGGTGGGACCGGTGATGAAAAACTGTTTTTT.

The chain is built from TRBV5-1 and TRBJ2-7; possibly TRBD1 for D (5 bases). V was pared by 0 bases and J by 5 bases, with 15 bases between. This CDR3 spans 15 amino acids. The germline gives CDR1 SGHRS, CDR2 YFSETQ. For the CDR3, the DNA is TGCGCCAGCAGCTTGGTAGGGCAGGGTGGTGACGAGCAGTACTTC. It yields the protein CASSLVGQGGDEQYF.

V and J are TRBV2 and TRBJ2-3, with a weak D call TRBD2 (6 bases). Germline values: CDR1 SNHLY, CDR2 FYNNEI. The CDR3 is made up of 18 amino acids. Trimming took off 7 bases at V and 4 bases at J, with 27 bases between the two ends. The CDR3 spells CASINPLGEDRRADTQYF. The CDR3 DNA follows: TGTGCCAGCATCAACCCCCTCGGCGAGGATCGGAGGGCAGATACGCAGTATTTT.

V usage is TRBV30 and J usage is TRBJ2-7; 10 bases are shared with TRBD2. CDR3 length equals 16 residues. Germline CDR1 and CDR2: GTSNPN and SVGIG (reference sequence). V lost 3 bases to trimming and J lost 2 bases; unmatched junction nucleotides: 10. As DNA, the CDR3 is TGTGCCTGGAGCAAACCGGGACTAGCGCCAGCCTACGAGCAGTACTTC. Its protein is CAWSKPGLAPAYEQYF.